These T cell receptor beta chains were read from a single sample in a study of blood T cells in healthy people across ages. Via MiXCR, TCRdb re-called the 5' RACE reads, giving one row per CDR3 protein. The repertoire consists of fewer than 2 million distinct CDR3 sequences, with about two fifths occurring once and the leading ten covering 20% to 25%. Source material: blood. These receptors originate from a human donor in good health. Both conserved end residues are part of each CDR3. D genes are given only for firm matches. The size field is filled for only some rows; it gives once, few, many or a size class.

-,-,TRBV12-3/TRBV12-4,TRBJ2-7,CASRSFGYEQYF,TGTGCCAGCAGGTCGTTTGGCTACGAGCAGTACTTC
few,-,TRBV20-1,TRBJ1-4,CSARDPGGQSEKLFF,TGCAGTGCTAGAGACCCAGGCGGGCAGAGTGAAAAACTGTTTTTT
-,TRBD1,TRBV7-9,TRBJ1-1,CASSSPGTAGGTFF,TGTGCCAGCAGCTCCCCTGGGACAGCCGGGGGTACTTTCTTT
-,-,TRBV10-3,TRBJ1-2,CAISEDPGREHGYTF,TGTGCCATCAGTGAAGATCCGGGGCGGGAACATGGCTACACCTTC
-,TRBD1,TRBV12-3/TRBV12-4,TRBJ2-1,CASRTTNRGLPNEQFF,TGTGCCAGCAGGACGACCAACAGGGGGCTTCCCAATGAGCAGTTCTTC
few,-,TRBV12-3/TRBV12-4,TRBJ2-2,CASSLWDGTGELFF,TGTGCCAGCAGTCTTTGGGACGGCACCGGGGAGCTGTTTTTT
-,-,TRBV14,TRBJ2-7,CASSQAGKGYEQYF,TGTGCCAGCAGCCAGGCCGGAAAGGGCTACGAGCAGTACTTC
few,-,TRBV20-1,TRBJ2-3,CSAPILTGATDTQYF,TGCAGTGCCCCTATTTTGACGGGCGCCACAGATACGCAGTATTTT
-,TRBD2,TRBV19,TRBJ2-7,CASSMQTSTEQYF,TGTGCCAGTAGTATGCAGACTAGCACCGAGCAGTACTTC
few,TRBD1,TRBV11-1,TRBJ1-1,CASSSGGWGINTEAFF,TGTGCCAGCAGCTCAGGGGGCTGGGGGATTAACACTGAAGCTTTCTTT
few,TRBD1,TRBV20-1,TRBJ2-7,CSARVSTGPYSRYEQYF,TGCAGTGCTAGAGTGTCGACAGGGCCATACTCCAGATACGAGCAGTACTTC
few,-,TRBV3-1,TRBJ2-5,CASSQEWLKETQYF,TGTGCCAGCAGCCAAGAGTGGCTGAAAGAGACCCAGTACTTC
-,TRBD2,TRBV4-2,TRBJ2-7,CASSPSSGGNEQYF,TGTGCCAGCAGCCCGTCTAGCGGGGGTAACGAGCAGTACTTC
-,-,TRBV28,TRBJ1-2,CASSPGSRVGGYTF,TGTGCCAGCAGCCCGGGGTCGAGGGTTGGTGGCTACACCTTC
few,-,TRBV24-1,TRBJ1-5,CATSAQGDNQPQHF,TGTGCCACCAGTGCCCAGGGAGATAATCAGCCCCAGCATTTT
few,TRBD1,TRBV5-1,TRBJ2-7,CASSPYGQGPYEQYF,TGCGCCAGCAGCCCCTACGGACAGGGACCCTACGAGCAGTACTTC
-,TRBD1,TRBV13,TRBJ1-6,CASSLGLAGGLRFVGSLHF,TGTGCCAGCAGCTTAGGCCTGGCAGGGGGGTTGAGATTTGTGGGATCCCTCCACTTT
-,-,TRBV7-9,TRBJ1-2,CASSRDGNGYTF,TGTGCCAGCAGCCGCGACGGGAATGGCTACACCTTC
few,TRBD2,TRBV7-2,TRBJ2-1,CASSLAVLYNEQFF,TGTGCCAGCAGCCTAGCGGTTCTATACAATGAGCAGTTCTTC
-,-,TRBV5-5,TRBJ2-5,CASSLGVGAETQYF,TGTGCCAGCAGCTTGGGGGTAGGGGCAGAGACCCAGTACTTC
once,TRBD2,TRBV14,TRBJ2-2,CASSQGLYTGELFF,TGTGCCAGCAGCCAGGGACTATACACCGGGGAGCTGTTTTTT